This T cell receptor beta chain comes out of a study of blood T cell repertoires in COVID-19. Study context: Acute-phase and convalescent COVID-19 samples originated in the United States, Italy and Spain. T cells, B-cell-depleted T cells, or PBMCs supplied cDNA or gDNA.

Sequencing was performed with immunoSEQ multiplex PCR; in TCRdb, only in-frame clones are kept and a portion is missing. The repertoire holds 65,000 to 95,000 clones, with approximately 86% as singletons. The CDR3 sequence is 14 residues long. Germline assignment: CDR1 SGHNT and CDR2 YYREEE (reference sequence). V lost 6 bases, J lost 9 bases, and 9 bases stayed unmatched. The chain has TRBV5-4 and TRBJ1-6, with 7 nucleotides matching TRBD1. The receptor was isolated from a man older than 75 with active or convalescent COVID-19. The sequenced sample was peripheral blood. CDR3 region: CASKPTGDGSPLHF. The CDR3 DNA sequence: TGTGCCAGCAAACCTACAGGGGACGGTTCACCCCTCCACTTT.